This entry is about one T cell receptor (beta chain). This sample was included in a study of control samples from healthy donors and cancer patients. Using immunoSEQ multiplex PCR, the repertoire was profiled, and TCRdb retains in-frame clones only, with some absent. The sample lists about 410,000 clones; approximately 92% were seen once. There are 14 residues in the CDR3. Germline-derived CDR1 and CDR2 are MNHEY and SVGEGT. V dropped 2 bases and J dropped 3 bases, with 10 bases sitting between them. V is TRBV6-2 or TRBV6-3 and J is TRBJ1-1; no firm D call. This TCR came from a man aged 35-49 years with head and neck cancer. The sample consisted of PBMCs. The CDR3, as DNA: TGTGCCAGCAGTTACGAGACATCGGACACTGAAGCTTTCTTT. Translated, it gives CASSYETSDTEAFF.